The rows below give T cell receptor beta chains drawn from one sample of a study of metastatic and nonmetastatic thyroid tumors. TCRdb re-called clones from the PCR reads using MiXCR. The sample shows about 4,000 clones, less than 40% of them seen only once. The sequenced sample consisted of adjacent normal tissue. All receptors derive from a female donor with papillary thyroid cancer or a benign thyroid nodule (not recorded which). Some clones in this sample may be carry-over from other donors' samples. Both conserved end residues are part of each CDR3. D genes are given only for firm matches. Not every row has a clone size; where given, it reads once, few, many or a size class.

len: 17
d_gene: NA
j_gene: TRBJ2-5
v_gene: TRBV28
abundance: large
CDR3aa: CASSLAMDFLAQETQYF
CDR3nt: TGTGCCAGCAGTTTGGCCATGGACTTTCTAGCGCAAGAGACCCAGTACTTC

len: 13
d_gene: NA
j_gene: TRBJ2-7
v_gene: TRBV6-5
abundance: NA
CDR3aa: CASSFYRVNEQYF
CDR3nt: TGTGCCAGCAGTTTTTATCGTGTGAATGAGCAGTACTTC

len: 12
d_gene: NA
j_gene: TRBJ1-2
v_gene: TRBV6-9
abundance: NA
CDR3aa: CASSYGGYGYTF
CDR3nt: TGTGCCAGCAGTTATGGGGGCTATGGCTACACCTTC

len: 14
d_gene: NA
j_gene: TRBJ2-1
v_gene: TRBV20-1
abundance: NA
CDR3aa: CSARDFNSYNEQFF
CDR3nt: TGCAGTGCACGGGACTTCAACTCCTACAATGAGCAGTTCTTC

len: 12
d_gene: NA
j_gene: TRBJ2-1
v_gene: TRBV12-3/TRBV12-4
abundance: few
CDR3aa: CASRTAGNEQFF
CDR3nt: TGTGCCAGCAGGACAGCCGGCAATGAGCAGTTCTTC

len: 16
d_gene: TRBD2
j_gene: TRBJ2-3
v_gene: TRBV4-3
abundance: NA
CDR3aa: CASSQGSSGLTDTQYF
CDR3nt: TGCGCCAGCAGCCAAGGATCTAGCGGCTTGACAGATACGCAGTATTTT

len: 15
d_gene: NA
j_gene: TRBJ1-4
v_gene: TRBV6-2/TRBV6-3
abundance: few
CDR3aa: CASSYGQAPAEKLFF
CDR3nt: TGTGCCAGCAGTTACGGGCAGGCCCCAGCGGAAAAACTGTTTTTT

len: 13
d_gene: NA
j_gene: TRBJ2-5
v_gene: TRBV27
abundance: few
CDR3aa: CASGKSPWETQYF
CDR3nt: TGTGCCAGCGGTAAATCCCCCTGGGAGACCCAGTACTTC

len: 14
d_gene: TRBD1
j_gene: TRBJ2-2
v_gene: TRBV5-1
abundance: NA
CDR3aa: CASSPGQGVGELFF
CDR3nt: TGCGCCAGCAGCCCCGGACAGGGGGTCGGGGAGCTGTTTTTT

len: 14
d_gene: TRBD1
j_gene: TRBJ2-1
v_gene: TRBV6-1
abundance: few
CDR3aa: CASNETGERRKKFF
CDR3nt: TGTGCCAGCAATGAAACAGGGGAAAGACGTAAGAAGTTCTTC

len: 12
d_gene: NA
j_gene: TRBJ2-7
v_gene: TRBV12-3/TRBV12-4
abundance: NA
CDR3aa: CASRPEAYEQYF
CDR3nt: TGTGCCAGCAGACCCGAGGCCTACGAGCAGTACTTC

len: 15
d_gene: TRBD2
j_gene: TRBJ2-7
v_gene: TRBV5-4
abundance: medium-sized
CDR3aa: CASSKTSGSSYEQYF
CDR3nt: TGTGCCAGCAGCAAGACTAGCGGTAGCTCCTACGAGCAGTACTTC

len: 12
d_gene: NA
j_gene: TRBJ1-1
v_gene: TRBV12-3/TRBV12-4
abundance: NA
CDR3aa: CATSFGSTGAFF
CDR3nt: TGTGCCACCAGTTTCGGCTCCACAGGAGCTTTCTTT

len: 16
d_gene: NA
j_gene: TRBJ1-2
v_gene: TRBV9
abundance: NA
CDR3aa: CASSPLVHSSNYGYTF
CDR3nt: TGTGCCAGCAGCCCACTGGTACACTCTTCTAACTATGGCTACACCTTC

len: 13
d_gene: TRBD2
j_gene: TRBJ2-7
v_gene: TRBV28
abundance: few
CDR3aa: CASNGGSSYEQYF
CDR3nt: TGTGCCAGCAACGGCGGGAGCTCCTACGAGCAGTACTTC

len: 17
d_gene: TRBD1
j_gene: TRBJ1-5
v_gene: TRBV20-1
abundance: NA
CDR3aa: CSAPGDRGWASNQPQHF
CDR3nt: TGCAGTGCGCCCGGGGACAGGGGATGGGCAAGCAATCAGCCCCAGCATTTT

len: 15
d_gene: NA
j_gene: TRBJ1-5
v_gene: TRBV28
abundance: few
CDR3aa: CASRARGGGYQTQHF
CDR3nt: TGTGCCAGCCGCGCCAGGGGCGGCGGGTATCAGACCCAGCATTTT